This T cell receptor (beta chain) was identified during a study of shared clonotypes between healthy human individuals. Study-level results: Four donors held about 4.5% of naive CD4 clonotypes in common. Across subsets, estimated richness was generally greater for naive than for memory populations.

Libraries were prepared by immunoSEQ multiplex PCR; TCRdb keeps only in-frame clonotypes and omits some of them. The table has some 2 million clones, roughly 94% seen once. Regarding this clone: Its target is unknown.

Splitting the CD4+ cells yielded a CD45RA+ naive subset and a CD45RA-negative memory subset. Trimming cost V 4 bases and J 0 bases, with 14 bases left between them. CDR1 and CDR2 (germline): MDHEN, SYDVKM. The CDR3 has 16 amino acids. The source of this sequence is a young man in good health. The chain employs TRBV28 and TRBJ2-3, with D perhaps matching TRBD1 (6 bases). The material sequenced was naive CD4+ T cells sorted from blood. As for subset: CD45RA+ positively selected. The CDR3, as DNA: TGTGCCAGCAGTTCGGGACAAACTGTTAGCACAGATACGCAGTATTTT. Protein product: CASSSGQTVSTDTQYF. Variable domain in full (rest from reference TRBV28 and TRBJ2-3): DVKVTQSSRYLVKRTGEKVFLECVQDMDHENMFWYRQDPGLGLRLIYFSYDVKMKEKGDIPEGYSVSREKKERFSLILESASTNQTSMYLCASSSGQTVSTDTQYFGPGTRLTVL.